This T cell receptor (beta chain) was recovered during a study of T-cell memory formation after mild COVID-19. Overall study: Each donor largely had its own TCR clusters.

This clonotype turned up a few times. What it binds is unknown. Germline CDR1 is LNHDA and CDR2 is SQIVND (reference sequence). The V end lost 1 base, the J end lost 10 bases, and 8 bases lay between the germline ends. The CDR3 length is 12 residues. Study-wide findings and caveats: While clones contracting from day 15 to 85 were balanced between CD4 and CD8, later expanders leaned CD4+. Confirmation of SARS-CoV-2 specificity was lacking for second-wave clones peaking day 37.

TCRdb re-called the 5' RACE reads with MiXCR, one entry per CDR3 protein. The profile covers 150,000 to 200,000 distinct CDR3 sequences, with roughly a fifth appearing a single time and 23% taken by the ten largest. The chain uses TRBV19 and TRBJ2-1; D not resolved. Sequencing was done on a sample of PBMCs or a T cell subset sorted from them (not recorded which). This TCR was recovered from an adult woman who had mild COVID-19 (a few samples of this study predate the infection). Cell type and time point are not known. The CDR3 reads CASSIGRREQFF. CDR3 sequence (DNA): TGTGCCAGTAGTATAGGGCGGAGAGAGCAGTTCTTC.